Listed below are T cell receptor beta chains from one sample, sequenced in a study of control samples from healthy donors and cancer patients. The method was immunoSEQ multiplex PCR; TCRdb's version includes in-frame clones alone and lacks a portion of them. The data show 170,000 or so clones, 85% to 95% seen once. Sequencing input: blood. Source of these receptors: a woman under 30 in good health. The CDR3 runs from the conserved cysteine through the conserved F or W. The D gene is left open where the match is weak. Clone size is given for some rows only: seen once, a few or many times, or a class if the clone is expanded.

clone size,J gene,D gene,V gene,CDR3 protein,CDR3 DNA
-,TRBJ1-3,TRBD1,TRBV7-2,CASSPDRRFSGNTIYF,TGTGCCAGCAGCCCGGACAGGCGCTTCTCTGGAAACACCATATATTTT
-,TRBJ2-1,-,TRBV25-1,CASSEGDRMRQFF,TGTGCCAGCAGTGAGGGAGACCGCATGCGGCAGTTCTTC
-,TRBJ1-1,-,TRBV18,CASSPLSQRDTEAFF,TGTGCCAGCTCACCCCTAAGCCAAAGGGACACTGAAGCTTTCTTT
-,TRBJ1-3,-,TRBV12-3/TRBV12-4,CASSLSTGNTIYF,TGTGCCAGCAGTTTGTCGACAGGAAACACCATATATTTT
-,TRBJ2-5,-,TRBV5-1,CASTDGGGEETQYF,TGCGCCAGCACCGATGGAGGAGGAGAAGAGACCCAGTACTTC
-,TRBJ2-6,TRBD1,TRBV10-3,CAISESLTGGSGANVLTF,TGTGCCATCAGTGAGTCCTTGACAGGGGGCTCTGGGGCCAACGTCCTGACTTTC
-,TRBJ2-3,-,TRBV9,CASSLQRISTDTQYF,TGTGCCAGCAGTCTCCAACGGATTAGCACAGATACGCAGTATTTT
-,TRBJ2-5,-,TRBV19,CASSILGAWETQYF,TGTGCCAGTAGTATTCTGGGGGCGTGGGAGACCCAGTACTTC
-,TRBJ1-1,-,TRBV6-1,CASSANRGGWGSTEAFF,TGTGCCAGCAGTGCGAATCGGGGGGGCTGGGGTAGCACTGAAGCTTTCTTT
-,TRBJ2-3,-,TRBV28,CASSTDPSNLPWYF,TGTGCCAGCAGCACGGACCCTTCAAACTTGCCTTGGTATTTT
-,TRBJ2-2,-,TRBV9,CASSVSSGANTGELFF,TGTGCCAGCAGCGTATCGTCAGGGGCGAACACCGGGGAGCTGTTTTTT
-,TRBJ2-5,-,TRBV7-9,CASSLPNMGTQYF,TGTGCCAGCAGCTTACCCAATATGGGGACCCAGTACTTC
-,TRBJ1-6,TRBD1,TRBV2,CASSDGTGNNSPLHF,TGTGCCAGCAGCGATGGGACAGGGAATAATTCACCCCTCCACTTT
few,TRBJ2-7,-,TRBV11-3,CASSFDVGQTYEQYF,TGTGCCAGCAGCTTTGATGTAGGGCAGACCTACGAGCAGTACTTC
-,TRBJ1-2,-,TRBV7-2,CASSWDTTNGYTF,TGTGCCAGCAGCTGGGACACCACTAATGGCTACACCTTC
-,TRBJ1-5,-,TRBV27,CASSLTGGDVLSNQPQHF,TGTGCCAGCAGTCTTACAGGAGGGGACGTCTTAAGCAATCAGCCCCAGCATTTT
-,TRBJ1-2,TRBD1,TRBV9,CASSGTGTGYNGYTF,TGTGCCAGCAGCGGGACCGGGACAGGGTACAATGGCTACACCTTC
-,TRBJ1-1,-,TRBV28,CASSLSPVQGRAFF,TGTGCCAGCAGTTTATCCCCGGTCCAGGGGAGAGCTTTCTTT